These 3 T cell receptor beta chains share one sample of origin, sequenced in a study of blood T cell repertoires in COVID-19. Data came from immunoSEQ multiplex PCR; TCRdb stores just in-frame clones and leaves some out. Of 150,000 or so clones detected, around nine tenths appear once; the ten largest clones hold around 5%. The sample comprised peripheral blood. These receptors came from a human donor in a cohort sampled during active COVID-19.

The chain's CDR3 is CASSEQGGRGVNRQPQHF. The CDR3 nucleotides read TGTGCCAGCAGTGAACAGGGGGGCCGAGGGGTAAATCGACAGCCCCAGCATTTT. J is TRBJ1-5 and V is TRBV6-1, with TRBD1 matching 7 bases. From germline, CDR1 is MNHNS and CDR2 SASEGT. The V gene end was trimmed by 2 bases and the J gene end by 7 bases; junction bases not matched to a gene: 17. The CDR3 consists of 18 residues.

V usage is TRBV2 and J usage is TRBJ2-5; 7 nucleotides align to TRBD1. The CDR3 is 15 amino acids. From germline, CDR1 is SNHLY and CDR2 FYNNEI. The V segment lost 6 bases and the J segment 5 bases; nucleotides outside the gene matches: 12. The CDR3 reads CASSRPVTGDETQYF. The CDR3, as DNA: TGTGCCAGCAGCCGTCCGGTTACAGGGGACGAGACCCAGTACTTC.

The chain is built from TRBV28 and TRBJ1-5; D gene ambiguous. Germline values: CDR1 MDHEN, CDR2 SYDVKM. Trimming took off 6 bases at V and 4 bases at J, with 7 bases between the two ends. This CDR3 region has 12 residues. The CDR3 region has the DNA TGTGCCAGCAGCTCCACTAATCAGCCCCAGCATTTT. This translates into CASSSTNQPQHF.